This record looks at one T cell receptor beta chain sequence and its context. Its antigen remains unidentified. The sample originates from a study of fetal regulatory T cell absence and autoimmunity. Findings of the study overall: TRB gene family usage was broadly similar in cord blood and pancreas.

TCRdb's table, derived via immunoSEQ multiplex PCR, lists solely in-frame clones and lacks some. The sample lists some 87,000 clones; about 78% were seen once. Trimming shortened V by 6 bases and J by 8 bases, and 10 bases separated the two germline ends. This CDR3 is built from 12 residues. CDR1 and CDR2 (germline): MNHEY, SVGAGI. V is TRBV6-5 and J is TRBJ1-4, with TRBD1 as a possible D gene (5 bases). The origin of this receptor is a male donor with IPEX syndrome. The sequenced sample was pancreas tissue. CDR3 bases: TGTGCCAGCAGCCGGACACCCGAAAAACTGTTTTTT. Its translation: CASSRTPEKLFF.